This T cell receptor (beta chain) was observed in a study of blood T cells in healthy people across ages. Alongside a J-beta primer mix, a sample-barcoded 5' primer served in a second PCR lasting 7 to 11 cycles. TCRdb re-called the 5' RACE reads with MiXCR, one entry per CDR3 protein. Seen here are about 730,000 distinct CDR3 sequences, 43% observed once, and the top ten hold 20% to 25%. After removal of 1 base from V and 4 bases from J, the junction contained 1 base not matched to a gene. The CDR3 loop spans 14 amino acids. CDR1 is DFQATT, CDR2 SNEGSKA, per germline (reference sequence). The origin of this receptor is a woman aged 55-75 years in good health. Sequencing was done on a sample of blood. V is TRBV20-1 and J is TRBJ2-5, with 12 bases matching TRBD2. CDR3: CSARASGGVETQYF. The CDR3 coding sequence is TGCAGTGCTAGAGCTAGCGGGGGGGTAGAGACCCAGTACTTC.